This is a list of T cell receptor beta chains from one sample in a study of post-analysis software for immune sequencing data. Each CDR3 protein gets one entry after TCRdb re-called the PCR reads with MiXCR. The data contain almost 700,000 distinct CDR3 sequences, approximately 60% of them singletons. The sequencing sample was made of blood. These receptor sequences come from a girl aged 2-9 years with multiple sclerosis. CDR3s include the opening cysteine and the closing phenylalanine or tryptophan. The D gene is left open where the match is weak. Rows may omit the clone size; those that give it use once, few, many or a size class.

V gene: TRBV5-6; D gene: -; J gene: TRBJ2-3; clone size: -; CDR3 protein: CASSSYRGGLTDTQYF; CDR3 DNA: TGTGCCAGCAGCTCCTACAGGGGGGGACTCACAGATACGCAGTATTTT
V gene: TRBV25-1; D gene: -; J gene: TRBJ2-7; clone size: -; CDR3 protein: CASSGPRTASHYEQYF; CDR3 DNA: TGTGCCAGCAGTGGTCCCAGGACAGCTTCACATTACGAGCAGTACTTC
V gene: TRBV10-3; D gene: -; J gene: TRBJ1-1; clone size: few; CDR3 protein: CAISDATGNTEAFF; CDR3 DNA: TGTGCCATCAGTGATGCCACGGGGAACACTGAAGCTTTCTTT
V gene: TRBV3-1; D gene: TRBD2; J gene: TRBJ2-3; clone size: -; CDR3 protein: CASSSRTSGYGDTQYF; CDR3 DNA: TGTGCCAGCAGCTCTCGGACTAGCGGGTATGGAGATACGCAGTATTTT
V gene: TRBV5-1; D gene: -; J gene: TRBJ2-3; clone size: once; CDR3 protein: CASSFKQITTDTQYF; CDR3 DNA: TGCGCCAGCAGCTTTAAGCAGATTACCACAGATACGCAGTATTTT
V gene: TRBV7-2; D gene: -; J gene: TRBJ1-2; clone size: few; CDR3 protein: CASMGRGPYYGYTF; CDR3 DNA: TGTGCCAGCATGGGGAGGGGTCCTTATTATGGCTACACCTTC
V gene: TRBV5-1; D gene: TRBD1; J gene: TRBJ2-1; clone size: -; CDR3 protein: CASESRGTEYNEQFF; CDR3 DNA: TGCGCCAGCGAATCGCGAGGGACAGAATACAATGAGCAGTTCTTC
V gene: TRBV4-2; D gene: -; J gene: TRBJ2-7; clone size: -; CDR3 protein: CASSSLGSALGHYEQYF; CDR3 DNA: TGTGCCAGCAGCTCTTTGGGGTCCGCCTTAGGCCATTACGAGCAGTACTTC
V gene: TRBV7-2; D gene: -; J gene: TRBJ1-2; clone size: -; CDR3 protein: CASRGGSYGYTF; CDR3 DNA: TGTGCCAGCAGGGGCGGAAGCTATGGCTACACCTTC
V gene: TRBV3-1; D gene: -; J gene: TRBJ2-3; clone size: once; CDR3 protein: CASSQDLRGNTDTQYF; CDR3 DNA: TGTGCCAGCAGCCAAGATCTTCGGGGGAATACAGATACGCAGTATTTT
V gene: TRBV29-1; D gene: -; J gene: TRBJ2-1; clone size: -; CDR3 protein: CSVEVSGTSPSYNEQFF; CDR3 DNA: TGCAGCGTTGAGGTTAGCGGAACGTCACCCTCTTACAATGAGCAGTTCTTC
V gene: TRBV20-1; D gene: -; J gene: TRBJ1-5; clone size: -; CDR3 protein: CSASSTVDNQPQHF; CDR3 DNA: TGCAGTGCCAGCAGTACCGTCGACAATCAGCCCCAGCATTTT
V gene: TRBV6-2/TRBV6-3; D gene: -; J gene: TRBJ2-5; clone size: once; CDR3 protein: CASSYPTPRYF; CDR3 DNA: TGTGCCAGCAGTTACCCCACCCCCAGGTACTTC
V gene: TRBV12-3/TRBV12-4; D gene: -; J gene: TRBJ2-3; clone size: many; CDR3 protein: CASSTTGDTQYF; CDR3 DNA: TGTGCCAGCAGTACTACTGGGGATACGCAGTATTTT
V gene: TRBV9; D gene: TRBD1; J gene: TRBJ1-6; clone size: -; CDR3 protein: CASSLRTGFSPLHF; CDR3 DNA: TGTGCCAGCAGCCTCCGGACAGGGTTTTCACCCCTCCACTTT